One sample yielded the 8 T cell receptor beta chains listed below, sequenced in a study of shared clonotypes between healthy human individuals. Using immunoSEQ multiplex PCR, the repertoire was profiled, and TCRdb retains in-frame clones only, with some absent. The sample carries around 700,000 clones, about two thirds recorded once. The sample comprised memory CD4+ T cells sorted from blood. The sample's subset: CD45RA-negative fraction. The receptors here all came from a woman in her twenties or thirties in good health.

V is TRBV10-1 and J is TRBJ2-7; the match to TRBD2 covers 9 bases. After removal of 0 bases from V and 6 bases from J, the junction contained 9 bases not matched to a gene. Germline V lookup: CDR1 WNHNN, CDR2 SYGVQD (reference sequence). CDR3 size: 16 residues. The CDR3 DNA is TGCGCCAGCAGTGAGTCTTCAGCGGGAGGACCAGGCGAGCAGTACTTC. It specifies CASSESSAGGPGEQYF.

The chain links TRBV5-1 to TRBJ2-1, with a possible D match to TRBD2 (5 bases). The germline V and J ends were trimmed by 4 bases and 0 bases, with 17 bases remaining between them. CDR1 is SGHRS, CDR2 YFSETQ, per germline. The length of the CDR3 is 17 residues. The CDR3 coding sequence is TGCGCCAGCAGCCGTGCCCTCAGTGGGAGCTCCTACAATGAGCAGTTCTTC. Its protein is CASSRALSGSSYNEQFF.

The table lists this clone with a count of one. J is TRBJ2-5 and V is TRBV28; D remains ambiguous. V lost 4 bases and J 5 bases, leaving 20 bases between the germline ends. The CDR3 loop spans 16 amino acids. Germline V gives CDR1 MDHEN, CDR2 SYDVKM. The CDR3 loop reads CASSSTGSLKEETQYF. Here the CDR3 DNA reads TGTGCCAGCAGTTCAACCGGGTCCCTGAAGGAGGAGACCCAGTACTTC.

This chain connects TRBV19 to TRBJ2-7, with 8 bases identical to TRBD1. There are 15 residues in the CDR3. Unmatched junction bases numbered 5, after V lost 3 bases and J lost 1 base. Germline V gene lookup returns CDR1 LNHDA and CDR2 SQIVND (reference sequence). The CDR3 loop reads CASSIRRTGSYEQYF. The CDR3 bases are TGTGCCAGTAGTATCCGAAGGACAGGGTCCTACGAGCAGTACTTC.

J is TRBJ1-5 and V is TRBV18; 7 positions match TRBD1. The CDR3 consists of 14 residues. Germline V gene sequence: CDR1 KGHSH, CDR2 LQKENI. The junction had 4 bases not matched to a gene; V was cut back by 6 bases and J by 2 bases. CDR3 protein: CASSRGTGNQPQHF. The CDR3 nucleotides are TGTGCCAGCTCCCGGGGGACAGGCAATCAGCCCCAGCATTTT.

The chain uses TRBV28 and TRBJ1-1; a possible D gene is TRBD1 (6 bases). V was trimmed by 2 bases and J by 2 bases, leaving 18 bases between them. This CDR3 region has 17 residues. The germline gives CDR1 MDHEN, CDR2 SYDVKM. CDR3 nucleotides: TGTGCCAGCAGTTTAGGACAGCCTTGGAAACAAAACACTGAAGCTTTCTTT. Translation: CASSLGQPWKQNTEAFF.

This chain joins TRBV7-3 and TRBJ2-7, with 8 bases aligning to TRBD2. The V gene end was trimmed by 3 bases and the J gene end by 0 bases; junction bases not matched to a gene: 1. Germline V gives CDR1 SGHTA, CDR2 FQGTGA. CDR3 length: 14 amino acids. The CDR3 region is CASSLTSDSYEQYF. CDR3 bases: TGTGCCAGCAGCTTGACTAGCGACTCCTACGAGCAGTACTTC.

Many counts were recorded for this clone. The gene calls are TRBV9 and TRBJ2-1; a weak D match, TRBD1 (6 bases). V was shortened by 2 bases and J by 3 bases, with 9 bases between the two germline ends. CDR1 is SGDLS, CDR2 YYNGEE, per germline. The CDR3 spans 14 residues. The CDR3, as DNA: TGTGCCAGCAGCGTCCTGGGACACTACAATGAGCAGTTCTTC. Protein sequence: CASSVLGHYNEQFF.